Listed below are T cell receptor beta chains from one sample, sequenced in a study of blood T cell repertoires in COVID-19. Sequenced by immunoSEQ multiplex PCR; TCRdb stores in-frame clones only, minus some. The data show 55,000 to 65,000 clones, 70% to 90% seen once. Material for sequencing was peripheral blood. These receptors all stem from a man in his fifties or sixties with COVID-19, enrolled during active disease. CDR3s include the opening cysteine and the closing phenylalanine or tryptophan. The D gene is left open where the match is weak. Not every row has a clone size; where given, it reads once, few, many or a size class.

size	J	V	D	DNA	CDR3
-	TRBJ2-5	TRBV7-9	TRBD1	TGTGCCAGCAGCGTCGGGACAGGGCAACAAGAGACCCAGTACTTC	CASSVGTGQQETQYF
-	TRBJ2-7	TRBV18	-	TGTGCCAGCTCACCTCAGTCCCGTGGGCCCTACGAGCAGTACTTC	CASSPQSRGPYEQYF
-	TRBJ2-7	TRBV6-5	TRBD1	TGTGCCAGCCTACGCAGGGGACAGGGAGACCACGAGCAGTACTTC	CASLRRGQGDHEQYF
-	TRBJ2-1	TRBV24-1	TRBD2	TGTGCCACCAGTGACCCTAGCGGGCCCTACAATGAGCAGTTCTTC	CATSDPSGPYNEQFF
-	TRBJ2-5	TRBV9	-	TGTGCCAGCAGCCAGGGGCCACAGGGAGAGACCCAGTACTTC	CASSQGPQGETQYF
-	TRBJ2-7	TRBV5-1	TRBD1	TGCGCCAGCAGCTGGGACAGCCCCTACGAGCAGTACTTC	CASSWDSPYEQYF
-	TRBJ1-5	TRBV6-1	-	TGTGCCAGCAGTGCCGGGAGGGGTCCCTCCGATCAGCCCCAGCATTTT	CASSAGRGPSDQPQHF
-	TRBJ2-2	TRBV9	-	TGTGCCAGCAGCGTCTATAACACCGGGGAGCTGTTTTTT	CASSVYNTGELFF
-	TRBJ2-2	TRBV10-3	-	TGTGCCATCAGGATGGACAGAATGAACACCGGGGAGCTGTTTTTT	CAIRMDRMNTGELFF
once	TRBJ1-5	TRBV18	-	TGTGCCAGCTCACCAATAATGGAAAGCGGCCAGCCCCAGCATTTT	CASSPIMESGQPQHF
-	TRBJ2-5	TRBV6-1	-	TGTGCCAGCAGTGAAGCTCTAGCGCCCTCCTACCAAGAGACCCAGTACTTC	CASSEALAPSYQETQYF
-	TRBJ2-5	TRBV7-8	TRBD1	TGTGCCAGCAGCTCCCAACCGACAGGGGTGGCAGAGACCCAGTACTTC	CASSSQPTGVAETQYF
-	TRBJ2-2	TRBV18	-	TGTGCCAGCTCACAATACCGGACACCAAACACCGGGGAGCTGTTTTTT	CASSQYRTPNTGELFF
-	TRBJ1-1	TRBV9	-	TGTGCCAGCAGCGAGGGACATCCGAACACTGAAGCTTTCTTT	CASSEGHPNTEAFF
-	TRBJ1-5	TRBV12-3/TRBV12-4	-	TGTGCCAGCAATTTTCAAGAGGATCAGCCCCAGCATTTT	CASNFQEDQPQHF
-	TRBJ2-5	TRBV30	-	TGTGCTGTCTGGCGGAGCCAAGAGACCCAGTACTTC	CAVWRSQETQYF
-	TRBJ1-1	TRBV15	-	TGTGCCACCAGCAGAGGGCAGGGACTCCACACTGAAGCTTTCTTT	CATSRGQGLHTEAFF
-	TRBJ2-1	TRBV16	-	TGTGCCAGCAGCCAATCCCCCAGGGGAGAGCAGTTCTTC	CASSQSPRGEQFF
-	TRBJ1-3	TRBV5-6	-	TGTGCCAGCAGCTTGCCTTCAGGTAGCTCTGGAAACACCATATATTTT	CASSLPSGSSGNTIYF
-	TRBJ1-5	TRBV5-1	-	TGCGCCAGCAGCCTAGACGGTAGCAATCAGCCCCAGCATTTT	CASSLDGSNQPQHF